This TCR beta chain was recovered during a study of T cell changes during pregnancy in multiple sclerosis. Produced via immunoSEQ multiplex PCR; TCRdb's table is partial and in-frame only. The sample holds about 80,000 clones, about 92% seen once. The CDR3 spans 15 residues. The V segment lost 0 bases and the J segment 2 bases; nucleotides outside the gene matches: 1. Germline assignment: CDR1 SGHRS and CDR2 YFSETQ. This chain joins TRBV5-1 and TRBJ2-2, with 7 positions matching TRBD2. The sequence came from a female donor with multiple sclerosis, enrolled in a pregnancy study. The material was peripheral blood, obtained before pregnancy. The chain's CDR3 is CASSLAAGNTGELFF. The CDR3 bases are TGCGCCAGCAGCTTGGCAGCGGGAAACACCGGGGAGCTGTTTTTT.